What follows describes a single T cell receptor (beta chain). The antigen is undetermined. Clones were read by immunoSEQ multiplex PCR, and TCRdb kept only the in-frame ones, dropping some. Of approximately 10,000 clones in the sample, about 89% were seen once. The source of the sample is a study of PD-1 blockade in mismatch repair-deficient tumors. Time point reported: roughly 10-day in vitro stimulation with candidate neoantigen peptide 3. The CDR3 is 15 amino acids. Trimming removed 7 bases from V and 2 bases from J; junction bases left unmatched: 10. The germline V gene encodes CDR1 SNHLY and CDR2 FYNNEI.

The V gene is TRBV2, the J gene TRBJ2-5; 7 nucleotides line up with TRBD1. This TCR derives from an adult with mismatch repair-deficient cancer. Sequences were derived from cells cultured in vitro, sampled from a patient treated with pembrolizumab. This CDR3 reads CASTVPEQGQETQYF. DNA of the CDR3: TGTGCCAGCACCGTCCCAGAACAGGGGCAAGAGACCCAGTACTTC.